Listed below are T cell receptor beta chains from one sample, sequenced in a study of blood T cell repertoires in COVID-19. The protocol was immunoSEQ multiplex PCR, while the TCRdb copy is restricted to in-frame clones and leaves out a portion. This table has about 400,000 clones, more than 75% appearing once. The material sequenced was PBMCs or T cells enriched from blood (not recorded which). These receptors all come from a woman in her twenties or thirties who had recovered from COVID-19. Each CDR3 is given with its conserved first and last residue. The D gene is left open where the match is weak. Where a row states a size, it is once, few, many or the class of an expanded clone; other rows omit it.

TGTGCCAGTATGGCAGGGGGCAGGCAGCCCCAGCATTTT CASMAGGRQPQHF TRBJ1-5 TRBD1 . TRBV19
TGTGCCAGCAGTAGTAGCGGGAGCCCCTACAATGAGCAGTTCTTC CASSSSGSPYNEQFF TRBJ2-1 TRBD2 . TRBV27
TGCGCCAGCAGCCAAGATGCCGGGAGGGGCGGTCAGCCCCAGCATTTT CASSQDAGRGGQPQHF TRBJ1-5 . . TRBV4-1
TGCAGCGTTGAGCCCCCCACTAGCGGGGGAAGGGTGTTCTTC CSVEPPTSGGRVFF TRBJ2-1 TRBD2 . TRBV29-1
TGTGCCAGCAGCTTCCAGGGGCCTGGAAACACCATATATTTT CASSFQGPGNTIYF TRBJ1-3 . . TRBV6-5
TGTGCCAGCAGCTCTAGCGGGGCTACGAGGACAGATACGCAGTATTTT CASSSSGATRTDTQYF TRBJ2-3 TRBD2 once TRBV7-8
TGTGCCAGCAGGGCAAACACAGAGGAAGCTTTCTTT CASRANTEEAFF TRBJ1-1 . . TRBV2
TGTGCCAGCAGCGTAGATCTAGCGGGGGGGACCGGGGAGCTGTTTTTT CASSVDLAGGTGELFF TRBJ2-2 TRBD2 . TRBV9
TGTGCCAGCAGCTTAGAGGGAGGTCTTTACAATGAGCAGTTCTTC CASSLEGGLYNEQFF TRBJ2-1 . . TRBV13
TGTGCCAGCAGCTCAATCAAAAGGGGGAACACTGAAGCTTTCTTT CASSSIKRGNTEAFF TRBJ1-1 . . TRBV7-6
TGTGCCAGCAGTACTACAGGGGCGAAAGGCTACGAGCAGTACTTC CASSTTGAKGYEQYF TRBJ2-7 TRBD1 . TRBV28
TGTGCCAGCAGCCGGTGGGAGCTCGGGTATGAAAAACTGTTTTTT CASSRWELGYEKLFF TRBJ1-4 . once TRBV5-4
TGCGCCAGCAGCTTGATGGGACACCTGAACACTGAAGCTTTCTTT CASSLMGHLNTEAFF TRBJ1-1 . . TRBV5-1
TGTGCCAGCAACGAGGCCTATGGCTACACCTTC CASNEAYGYTF TRBJ1-2 . . TRBV2
TGTGCCACCAGTGACTCGGGACTAGCGTATTACAATGAGCAGTTCTTC CATSDSGLAYYNEQFF TRBJ2-1 TRBD2 . TRBV24-1
TGTGCCAGCAGTTTTCAGGGCGGCACAGATACGCAGTATTTT CASSFQGGTDTQYF TRBJ2-3 . . TRBV2
TGTGCCAGCAGCATCGCCGGGATCTCTGGAAACACCATATATTTT CASSIAGISGNTIYF TRBJ1-3 . . TRBV9
TGTGCCAGCAGCGGTACAGGGGGATCACCCCTCCACTTT CASSGTGGSPLHF TRBJ1-6 TRBD1 . TRBV3-1/TRBV3-2
TGTGCCAGCAGCTTAGCGCGGACAGACTTTGTGGGCTTTGATCAGCCCCAGCATTTT CASSLARTDFVGFDQPQHF TRBJ1-5 . . TRBV7-8
TGTGCCAGCAGCTTAGGACCGGGTGAAAAACTGTTTTTT CASSLGPGEKLFF TRBJ1-4 . few TRBV7-6
TGTGCCAGCAGTTCATCCAGGGGGCGCCCCTATGGCTACACCTTC CASSSSRGRPYGYTF TRBJ1-2 TRBD1 . TRBV28
TGTGCCACCAGTCCGGGACAGGGCTACGAGCAGTACTTC CATSPGQGYEQYF TRBJ2-7 TRBD1 . TRBV24-1
TGTGCCAGCAGTCATTCAGGGCAGAAGGACTACGAGCAGTACTTC CASSHSGQKDYEQYF TRBJ2-7 . . TRBV28
TGTGCCAGCAGGCCAGGGGGTGGCAATCAGCCCCAGCATTTT CASRPGGGNQPQHF TRBJ1-5 TRBD1 . TRBV6-5
TGTGCCAGCAGTCTCGCGGGGAGGGGCGAGGGAGGCTACACCTTC CASSLAGRGEGGYTF TRBJ1-2 . . TRBV28
TGTGCCACCCACAGGGGTATGAACACTGAAGCTTTCTTT CATHRGMNTEAFF TRBJ1-1 TRBD1 . TRBV10-3
TGTGCCAGCAGTTACTGGGGCGGACAGGTCTCCTACAATGAGCAGTTCTTC CASSYWGGQVSYNEQFF TRBJ2-1 TRBD1 . TRBV6-2/TRBV6-3
TGTGGAGCGGGAGGGCCGCGTAGCAATGAGCAGTTCTTC CGAGGPRSNEQFF TRBJ2-1 TRBD2 . TRBV19
TGTGCCAGTAATCAAGACAGGGCCAACAATGAGCAGTTCTTC CASNQDRANNEQFF TRBJ2-1 TRBD1 . TRBV19
TGTGCCAGCAGCTTGGAAGGGGTCTCGATCAACGTGCGGCAGAACACTGAAGCTTTCTTT CASSLEGVSINVRQNTEAFF TRBJ1-1 . many TRBV5-4
TGTGCCAGACATCGGGACAGGGTCGCTTATAGCAATCAGCCCCAGCATTTT CARHRDRVAYSNQPQHF TRBJ1-5 TRBD1 few TRBV19